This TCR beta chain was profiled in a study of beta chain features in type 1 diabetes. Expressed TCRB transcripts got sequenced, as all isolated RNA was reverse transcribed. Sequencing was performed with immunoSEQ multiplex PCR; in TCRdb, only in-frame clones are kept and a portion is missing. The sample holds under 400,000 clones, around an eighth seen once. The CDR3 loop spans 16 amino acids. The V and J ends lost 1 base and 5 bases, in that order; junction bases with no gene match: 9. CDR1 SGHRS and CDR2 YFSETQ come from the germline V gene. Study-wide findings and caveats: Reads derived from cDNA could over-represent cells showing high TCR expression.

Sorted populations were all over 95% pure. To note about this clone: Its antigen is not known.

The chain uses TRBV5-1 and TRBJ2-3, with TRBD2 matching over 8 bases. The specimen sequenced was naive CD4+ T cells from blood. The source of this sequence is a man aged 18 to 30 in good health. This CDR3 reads CASSLTPGLEVDTQYF. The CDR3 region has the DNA TGCGCCAGCAGCTTGACGCCGGGACTAGAGGTAGATACGCAGTATTTT.